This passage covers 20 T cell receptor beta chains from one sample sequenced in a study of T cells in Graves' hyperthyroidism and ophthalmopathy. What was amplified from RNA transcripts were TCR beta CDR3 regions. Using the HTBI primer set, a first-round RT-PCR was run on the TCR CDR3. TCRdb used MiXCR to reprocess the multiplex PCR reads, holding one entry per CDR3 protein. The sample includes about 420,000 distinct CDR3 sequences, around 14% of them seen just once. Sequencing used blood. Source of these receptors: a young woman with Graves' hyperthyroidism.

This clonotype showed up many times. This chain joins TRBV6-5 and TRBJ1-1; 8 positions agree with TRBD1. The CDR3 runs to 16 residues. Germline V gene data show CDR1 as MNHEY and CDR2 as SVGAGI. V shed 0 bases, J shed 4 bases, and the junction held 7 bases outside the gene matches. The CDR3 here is CASSYSMGQAGTEAFF. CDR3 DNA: TGTGCCAGCAGTTACTCGATGGGACAGGCGGGCACTGAAGCTTTCTTT.

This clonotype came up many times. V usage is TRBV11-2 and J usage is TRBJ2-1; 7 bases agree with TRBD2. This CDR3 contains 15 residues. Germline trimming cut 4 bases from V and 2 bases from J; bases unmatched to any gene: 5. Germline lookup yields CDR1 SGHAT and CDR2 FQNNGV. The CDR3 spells CASSSTGGPYNEQFF. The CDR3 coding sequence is TGTGCCAGCAGCTCCACGGGGGGACCCTACAATGAGCAGTTCTTC.

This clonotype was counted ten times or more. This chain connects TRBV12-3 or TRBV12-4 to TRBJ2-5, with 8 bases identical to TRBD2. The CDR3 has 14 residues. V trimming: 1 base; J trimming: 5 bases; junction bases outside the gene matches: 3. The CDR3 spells CASSLGLAWETQYF. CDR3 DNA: TGTGCCAGCAGTTTAGGACTAGCGTGGGAGACCCAGTACTTC.

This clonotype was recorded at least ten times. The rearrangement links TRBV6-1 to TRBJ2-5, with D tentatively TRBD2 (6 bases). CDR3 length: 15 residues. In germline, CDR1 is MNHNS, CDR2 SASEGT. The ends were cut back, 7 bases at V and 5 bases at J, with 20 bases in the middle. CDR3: CASNVAGLHGETQYF. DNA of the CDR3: TGTGCCAGCAACGTTGCGGGGCTCCACGGGGAGACCCAGTACTTC.

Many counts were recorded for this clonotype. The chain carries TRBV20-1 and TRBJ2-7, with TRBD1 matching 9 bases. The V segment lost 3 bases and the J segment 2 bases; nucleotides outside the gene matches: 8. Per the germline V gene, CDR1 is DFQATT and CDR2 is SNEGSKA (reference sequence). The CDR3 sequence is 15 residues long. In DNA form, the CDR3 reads TGCAGTGCTAGGTCCCCGGGACAGGGAACCTACGAGCAGTACTTC. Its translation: CSARSPGQGTYEQYF.

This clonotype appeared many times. Here the CDR3 reads CASSEYRTSQPQHF. DNA of the CDR3: TGTGCCAGCAGTGAGTACAGGACGAGTCAGCCCCAGCATTTT. The rearrangement joins TRBV2 to TRBJ1-5, with D perhaps matching TRBD1 (5 bases). CDR3 size: 14 residues. V shed 3 bases and J shed 6 bases, with 12 bases lying between them. Germline loops: CDR1 SNHLY, CDR2 FYNNEI.

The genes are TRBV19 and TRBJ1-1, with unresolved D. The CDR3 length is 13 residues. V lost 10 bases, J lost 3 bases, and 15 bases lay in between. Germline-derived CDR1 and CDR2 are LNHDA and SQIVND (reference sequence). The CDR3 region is CAKMEEGDTEAFF. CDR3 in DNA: TGTGCCAAAATGGAGGAGGGAGACACTGAAGCTTTCTTT.

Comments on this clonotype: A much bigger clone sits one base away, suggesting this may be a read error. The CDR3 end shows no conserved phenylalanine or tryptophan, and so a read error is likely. The CDR3 region is CASSYSNPGQFSYEQYC. CDR3 coding DNA: TGTGCCAGCAGTTACTCGAATCCAGGACAGTTCTCCTACGAGCAGTACTGC. V usage is TRBV6-2 or TRBV6-3 and J usage is TRBJ2-7, with a possible D match to TRBD1 (6 bases). Germline V lookup: CDR1 MNHEY, CDR2 SVGEGT. The V gene lost 0 bases and the J gene lost 0 bases, with 15 bases spanning the gap. The CDR3 covers 17 residues.

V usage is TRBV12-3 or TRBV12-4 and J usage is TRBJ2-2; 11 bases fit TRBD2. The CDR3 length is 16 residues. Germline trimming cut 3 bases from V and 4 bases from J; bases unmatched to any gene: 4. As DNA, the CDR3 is TGTGCCAGCAGTTTGAGACTAGCGGGGATCACCGGGGAGCTGTTTTTT. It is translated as CASSLRLAGITGELFF.

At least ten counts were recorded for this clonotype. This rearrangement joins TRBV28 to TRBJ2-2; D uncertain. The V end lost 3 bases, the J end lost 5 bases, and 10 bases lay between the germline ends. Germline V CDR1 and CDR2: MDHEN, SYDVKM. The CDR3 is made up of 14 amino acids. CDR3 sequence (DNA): TGTGCCAGCAGTTTTCCGACCGGAACCGGGGAGCTGTTTTTT. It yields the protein CASSFPTGTGELFF.

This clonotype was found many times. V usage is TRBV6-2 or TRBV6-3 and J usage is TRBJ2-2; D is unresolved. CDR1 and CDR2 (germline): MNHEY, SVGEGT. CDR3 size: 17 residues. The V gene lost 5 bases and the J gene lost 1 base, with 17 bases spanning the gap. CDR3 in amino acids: CASSTRKELRNTGELFF. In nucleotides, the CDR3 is TGTGCCAGCAGTACCCGAAAGGAACTCAGGAACACCGGGGAGCTGTTTTTT.

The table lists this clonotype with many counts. Here the CDR3 DNA reads TGCAGCGTGGGTCGGACAGGGCAAGGCGGGGGCTACACCTTC. It translates to CSVGRTGQGGGYTF. V usage is TRBV29-1 and J usage is TRBJ1-2, with TRBD1 identical over 8 bases. The CDR3 extends over 14 amino acids. Germline CDR1 SQVTM, CDR2 ANQGSEA. V shed 6 bases, J shed 8 bases, and the junction held 14 bases outside the gene matches.

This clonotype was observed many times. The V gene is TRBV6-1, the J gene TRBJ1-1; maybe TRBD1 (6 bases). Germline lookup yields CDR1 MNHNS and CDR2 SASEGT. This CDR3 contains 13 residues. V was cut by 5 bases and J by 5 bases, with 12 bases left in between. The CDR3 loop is CASSYRDTTEAFF. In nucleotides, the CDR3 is TGTGCCAGCAGTTACAGGGATACGACTGAAGCTTTCTTT.

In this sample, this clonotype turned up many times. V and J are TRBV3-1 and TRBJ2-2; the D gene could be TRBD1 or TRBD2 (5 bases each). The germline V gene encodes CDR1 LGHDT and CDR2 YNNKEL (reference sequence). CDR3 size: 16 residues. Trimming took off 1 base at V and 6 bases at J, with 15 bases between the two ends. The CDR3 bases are TGTGCCAGCAGCCAAGTACTACTTCGGGGCGCCGGGGAGCTGTTTTTT. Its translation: CASSQVLLRGAGELFF. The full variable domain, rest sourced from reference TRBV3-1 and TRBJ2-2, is DTAVSQTPKYLVTQMGNDKSIKCEQNLGHDTMYWYKQDSKKFLKIMFSYNNKELIINETVPNRFSPKSPDKAHLNLHINSLELGDSAVYFCASSQVLLRGAGELFFGEGSRLTVL.

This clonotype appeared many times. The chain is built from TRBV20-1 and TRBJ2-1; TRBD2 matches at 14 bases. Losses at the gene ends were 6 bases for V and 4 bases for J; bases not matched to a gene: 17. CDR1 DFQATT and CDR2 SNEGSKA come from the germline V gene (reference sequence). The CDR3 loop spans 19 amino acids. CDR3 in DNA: TGCAGTGCCGATCGTCGGGGACTAGCGGGAGCCTTTTCATACAATGAGCAGTTCTTC. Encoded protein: CSADRRGLAGAFSYNEQFF.

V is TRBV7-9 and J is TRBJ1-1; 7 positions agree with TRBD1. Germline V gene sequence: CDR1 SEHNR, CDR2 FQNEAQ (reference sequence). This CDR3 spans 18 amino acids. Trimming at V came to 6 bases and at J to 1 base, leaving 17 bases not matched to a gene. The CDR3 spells CASSLLAIADRKNTEAFF. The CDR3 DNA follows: TGTGCCAGCAGTCTTCTGGCAATCGCGGACAGGAAGAACACTGAAGCTTTCTTT.

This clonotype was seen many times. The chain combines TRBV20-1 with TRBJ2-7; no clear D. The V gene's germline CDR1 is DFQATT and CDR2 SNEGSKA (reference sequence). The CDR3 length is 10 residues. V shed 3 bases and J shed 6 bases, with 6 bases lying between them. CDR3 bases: TGCAGTGCTAGGAAGGCCGAGCAGTACTTC. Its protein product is CSARKAEQYF.

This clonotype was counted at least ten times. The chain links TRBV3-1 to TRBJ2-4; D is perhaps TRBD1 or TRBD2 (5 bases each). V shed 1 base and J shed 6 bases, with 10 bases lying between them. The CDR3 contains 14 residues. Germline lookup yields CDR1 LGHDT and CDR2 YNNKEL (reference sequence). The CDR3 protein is CASSQGGRGNIQYF. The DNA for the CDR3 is TGTGCCAGCAGCCAAGGGGGACGGGGAAACATTCAGTACTTC.

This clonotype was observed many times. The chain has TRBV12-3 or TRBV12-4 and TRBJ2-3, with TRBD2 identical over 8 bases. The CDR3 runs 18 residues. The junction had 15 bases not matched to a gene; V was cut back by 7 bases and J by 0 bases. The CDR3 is CASKRAPGLVSSTDTQYF. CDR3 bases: TGTGCCAGCAAAAGGGCCCCGGGACTAGTGTCAAGCACAGATACGCAGTATTTT.

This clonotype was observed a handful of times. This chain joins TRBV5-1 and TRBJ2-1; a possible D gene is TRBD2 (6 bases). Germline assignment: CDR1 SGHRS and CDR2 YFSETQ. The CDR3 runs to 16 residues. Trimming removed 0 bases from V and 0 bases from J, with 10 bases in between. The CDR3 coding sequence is TGCGCCAGCAGCTTGGACGGGGGAAGCTCCTACAATGAGCAGTTCTTC. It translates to CASSLDGGSSYNEQFF.